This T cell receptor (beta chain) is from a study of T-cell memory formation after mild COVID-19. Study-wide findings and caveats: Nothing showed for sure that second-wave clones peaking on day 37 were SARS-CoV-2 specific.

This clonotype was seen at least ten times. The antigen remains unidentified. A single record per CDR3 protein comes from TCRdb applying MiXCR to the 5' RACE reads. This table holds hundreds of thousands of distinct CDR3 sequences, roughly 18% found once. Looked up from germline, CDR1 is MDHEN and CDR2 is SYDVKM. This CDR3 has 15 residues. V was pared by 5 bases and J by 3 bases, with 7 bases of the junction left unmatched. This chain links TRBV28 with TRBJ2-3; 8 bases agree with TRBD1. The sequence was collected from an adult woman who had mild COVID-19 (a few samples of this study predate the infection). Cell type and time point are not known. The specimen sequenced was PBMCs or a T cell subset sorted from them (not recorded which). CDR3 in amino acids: CASSLDRGKTDTQYF. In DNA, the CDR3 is TGTGCCAGCAGTCTCGACAGGGGTAAAACAGATACGCAGTATTTT. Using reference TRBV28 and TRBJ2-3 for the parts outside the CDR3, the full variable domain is DVKVTQSSRYLVKRTGEKVFLECVQDMDHENMFWYRQDPGLGLRLIYFSYDVKMKEKGDIPEGYSVSREKKERFSLILESASTNQTSMYLCASSLDRGKTDTQYFGPGTRLTVL.